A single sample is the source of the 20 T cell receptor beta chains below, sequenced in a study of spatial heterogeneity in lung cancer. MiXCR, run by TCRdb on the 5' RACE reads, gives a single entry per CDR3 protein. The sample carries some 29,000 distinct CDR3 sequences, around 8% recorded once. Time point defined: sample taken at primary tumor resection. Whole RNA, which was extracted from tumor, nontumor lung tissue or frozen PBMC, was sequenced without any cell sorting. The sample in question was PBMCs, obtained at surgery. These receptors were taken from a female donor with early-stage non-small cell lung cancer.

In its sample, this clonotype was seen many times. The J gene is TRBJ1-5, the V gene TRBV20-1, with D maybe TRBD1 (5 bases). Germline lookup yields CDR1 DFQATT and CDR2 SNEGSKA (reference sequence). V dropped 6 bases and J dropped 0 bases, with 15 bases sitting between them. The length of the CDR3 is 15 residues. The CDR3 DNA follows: TGCAGTGCCTCGACAGATACCTATAGCAATCAGCCCCAGCATTTT. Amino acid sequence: CSASTDTYSNQPQHF.

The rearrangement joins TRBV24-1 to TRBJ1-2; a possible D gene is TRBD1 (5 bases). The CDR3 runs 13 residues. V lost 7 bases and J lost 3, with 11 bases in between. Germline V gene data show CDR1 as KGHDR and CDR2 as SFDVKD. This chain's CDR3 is CATSPVGDYGYTF. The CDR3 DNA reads TGTGCCACCAGCCCTGTGGGGGACTATGGCTACACCTTC.

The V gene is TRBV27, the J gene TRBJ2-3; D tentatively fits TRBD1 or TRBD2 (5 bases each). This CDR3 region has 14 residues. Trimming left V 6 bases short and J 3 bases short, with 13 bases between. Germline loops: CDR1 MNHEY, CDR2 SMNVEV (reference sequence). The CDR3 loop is CASRRDQFTDTQYF. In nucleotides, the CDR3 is TGTGCCAGCAGACGGGACCAATTTACAGATACGCAGTATTTT.

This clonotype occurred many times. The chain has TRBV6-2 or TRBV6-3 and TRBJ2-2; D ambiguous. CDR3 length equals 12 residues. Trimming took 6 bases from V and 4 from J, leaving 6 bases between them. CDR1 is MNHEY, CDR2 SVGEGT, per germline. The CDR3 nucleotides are TGTGCCAGCAGGGGGTTCACCGGGGAGCTGTTTTTT. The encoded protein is CASRGFTGELFF.

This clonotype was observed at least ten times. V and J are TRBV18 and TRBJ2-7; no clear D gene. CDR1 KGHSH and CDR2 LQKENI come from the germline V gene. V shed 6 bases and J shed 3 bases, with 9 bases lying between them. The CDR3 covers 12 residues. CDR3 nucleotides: TGTGCCAGCTCTCTAGGTTACTACGAGCAGTACTTC. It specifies CASSLGYYEQYF.

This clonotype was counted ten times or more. Here the CDR3 reads CASSTVRVPYEQYF. In nucleotides, the CDR3 is TGTGCCAGCAGTACGGTGAGGGTCCCCTACGAGCAGTACTTC. The V gene is TRBV6-5, the J gene TRBJ2-7; D may be TRBD2 (5 bases). From germline, CDR1 is MNHEY and CDR2 SVGAGI. CDR3 length: 14 residues. Trimming stripped 5 bases from V and 2 bases from J, with 13 bases between.

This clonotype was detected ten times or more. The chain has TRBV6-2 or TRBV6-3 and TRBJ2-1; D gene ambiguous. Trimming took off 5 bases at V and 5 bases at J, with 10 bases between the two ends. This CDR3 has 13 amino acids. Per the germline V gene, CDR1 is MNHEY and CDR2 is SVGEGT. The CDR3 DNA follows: TGTGCCAGCAGTAATCGTTGGGACAATGAGCAGTTCTTC. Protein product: CASSNRWDNEQFF.

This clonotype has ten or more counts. Here the CDR3 DNA reads TGTGCCAGCAGCCAGAGGGCACAGGGGCTGAACACTGAAGCTTTCTTT. It yields the protein CASSQRAQGLNTEAFF. The genes are TRBV7-6 and TRBJ1-1; 7 bases align to TRBD1. This CDR3 contains 16 residues. The germline V gene has CDR1 SGHVS and CDR2 FNYEAQ. V lost 5 bases and J lost 0; bases outside the gene matches: 9.

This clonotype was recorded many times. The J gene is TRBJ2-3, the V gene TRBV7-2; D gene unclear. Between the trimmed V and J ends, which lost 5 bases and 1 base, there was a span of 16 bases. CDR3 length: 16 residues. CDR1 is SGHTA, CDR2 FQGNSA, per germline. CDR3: CASSPQRTARTDTQYF. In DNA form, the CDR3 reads TGTGCCAGCAGCCCACAACGAACAGCCCGCACAGATACGCAGTATTTT.

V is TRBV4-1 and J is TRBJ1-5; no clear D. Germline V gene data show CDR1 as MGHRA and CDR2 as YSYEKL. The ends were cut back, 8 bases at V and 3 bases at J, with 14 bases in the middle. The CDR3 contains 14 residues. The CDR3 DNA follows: TGCGCCAGCGGTAATCCTTTCTTCAATCAGCCCCAGCATTTT. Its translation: CASGNPFFNQPQHF.

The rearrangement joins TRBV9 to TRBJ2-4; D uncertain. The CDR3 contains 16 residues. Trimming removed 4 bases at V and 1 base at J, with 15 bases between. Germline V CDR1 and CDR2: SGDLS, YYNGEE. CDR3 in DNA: TGTGCCAGCAGCAAGGAACAAGCGAGGGCCAAAAACATTCAGTACTTC. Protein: CASSKEQARAKNIQYF.

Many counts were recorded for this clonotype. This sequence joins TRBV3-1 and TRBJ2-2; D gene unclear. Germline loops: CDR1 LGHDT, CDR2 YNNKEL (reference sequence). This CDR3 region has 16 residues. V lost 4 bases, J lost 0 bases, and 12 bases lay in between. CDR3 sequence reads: CASSPSALANTGELFF. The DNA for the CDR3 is TGTGCCAGCAGCCCCTCTGCTCTAGCGAACACCGGGGAGCTGTTTTTT. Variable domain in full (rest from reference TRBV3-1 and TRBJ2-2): DTAVSQTPKYLVTQMGNDKSIKCEQNLGHDTMYWYKQDSKKFLKIMFSYNNKELIINETVPNRFSPKSPDKAHLNLHINSLELGDSAVYFCASSPSALANTGELFFGEGSRLTVL.

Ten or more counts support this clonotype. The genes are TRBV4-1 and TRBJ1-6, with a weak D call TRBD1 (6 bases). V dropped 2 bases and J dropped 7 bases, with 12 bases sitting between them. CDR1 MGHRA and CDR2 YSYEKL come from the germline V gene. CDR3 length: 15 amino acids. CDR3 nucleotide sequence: TGCGCCAGCAGCCAACAAACAGGGTTGAATTCACCCCTCCACTTT. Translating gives CASSQQTGLNSPLHF.

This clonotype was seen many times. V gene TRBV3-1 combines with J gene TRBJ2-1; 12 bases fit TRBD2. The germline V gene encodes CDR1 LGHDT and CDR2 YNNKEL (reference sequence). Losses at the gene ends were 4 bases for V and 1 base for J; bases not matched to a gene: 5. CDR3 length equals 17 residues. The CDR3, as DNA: TGTGCCAGCAGCCCGACTAGCGGGAGCCGTTCCTACAATGAGCAGTTCTTC. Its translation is CASSPTSGSRSYNEQFF.

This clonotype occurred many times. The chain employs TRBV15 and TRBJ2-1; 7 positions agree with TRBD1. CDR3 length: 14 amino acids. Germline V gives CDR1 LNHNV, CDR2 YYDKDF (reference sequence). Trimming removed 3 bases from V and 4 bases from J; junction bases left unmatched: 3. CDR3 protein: CATSSGQEYNEQFF. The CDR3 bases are TGTGCCACCAGCAGTGGACAGGAATACAATGAGCAGTTCTTC.

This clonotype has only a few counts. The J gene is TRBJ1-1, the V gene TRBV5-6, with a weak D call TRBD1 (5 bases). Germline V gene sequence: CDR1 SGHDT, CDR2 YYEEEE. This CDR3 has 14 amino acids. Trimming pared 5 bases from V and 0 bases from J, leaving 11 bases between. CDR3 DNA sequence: TGTGCCAGCAGTACGACAGTTATGAACACTGAAGCTTTCTTT. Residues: CASSTTVMNTEAFF. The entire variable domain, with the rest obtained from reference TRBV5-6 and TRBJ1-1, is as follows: DAGVTQSPTHLIKTRGQQVTLRCSPKSGHDTVSWYQQALGQGPQFIFQYYEEEERQRGNFPDRFSGHQFPNYSSELNVNALLLGDSALYLCASSTTVMNTEAFFGQGTRLTVV.

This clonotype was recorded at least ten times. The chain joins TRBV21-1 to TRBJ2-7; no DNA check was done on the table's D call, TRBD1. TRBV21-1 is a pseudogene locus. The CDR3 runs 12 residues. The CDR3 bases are TGTGCCAGCAGCAGCACAGGTTCCGAGCAGTACGTC. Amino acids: CASSSTGSEQYV.

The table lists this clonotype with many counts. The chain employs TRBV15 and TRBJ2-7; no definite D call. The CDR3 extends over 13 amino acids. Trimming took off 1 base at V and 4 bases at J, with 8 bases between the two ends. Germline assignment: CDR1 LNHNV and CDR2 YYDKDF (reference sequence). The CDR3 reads CATSRGLAYEQYF. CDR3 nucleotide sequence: TGTGCCACCAGCAGAGGATTAGCATACGAGCAGTACTTC.

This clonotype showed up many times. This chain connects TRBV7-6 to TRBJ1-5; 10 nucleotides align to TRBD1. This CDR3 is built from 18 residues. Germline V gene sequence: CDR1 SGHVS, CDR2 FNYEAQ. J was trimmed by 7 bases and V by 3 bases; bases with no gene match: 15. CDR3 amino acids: CASSLLPGQGSSGQPQHF. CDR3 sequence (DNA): TGTGCCAGCAGCTTGCTTCCGGGACAGGGGTCGTCGGGGCAGCCCCAGCATTTT.

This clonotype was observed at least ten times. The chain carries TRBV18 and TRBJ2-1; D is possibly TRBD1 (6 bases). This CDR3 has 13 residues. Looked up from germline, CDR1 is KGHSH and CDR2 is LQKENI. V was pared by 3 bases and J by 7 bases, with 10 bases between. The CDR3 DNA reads TGTGCCAGCTCACCGAAACAGGGAAATGAGCAGTTCTTC. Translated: CASSPKQGNEQFF.